Below are 28 T cell receptor beta chains sequenced from a single sample in a study of T-cell memory formation after mild COVID-19. Each CDR3 protein is one row after TCRdb ran MiXCR on the 5' RACE reads. The table has 150,000 or so distinct CDR3 sequences, more than 12% seen once. Material: PBMCs or a T cell subset sorted from them (not recorded which). Receptor source: an adult woman who had mild COVID-19 (a few samples of this study predate the infection). Cell type and time point are not known.

The genes are TRBV6-2 or TRBV6-3 and TRBJ1-5; D is ambiguous. This CDR3 has 14 amino acids. CDR1 and CDR2 (germline): MNHEY, SVGEGT. V dropped 2 bases and J dropped 9 bases, with 14 bases sitting between them. CDR3 DNA: TGTGCCAGCAGTTACGAGACACCCACCTCGCCCCAGCATTTT. It is translated as CASSYETPTSPQHF.

The chain carries TRBV4-1 and TRBJ2-2; 10 positions match TRBD2. This CDR3 is built from 16 residues. CDR1 and CDR2 (germline): MGHRA, YSYEKL. J gave up 5 bases and V 3 bases, and 6 bases lay outside the gene matches. Here the CDR3 reads CASSHQGLAPTGELFF. CDR3 nucleotide sequence: TGCGCCAGCAGCCACCAGGGACTAGCGCCGACCGGGGAGCTGTTTTTT.

This clonotype was recorded a few times. The chain links TRBV4-2 to TRBJ2-1; D is undetermined. V lost 0 bases, J lost 3 bases, and 12 bases lay in between. This CDR3 has 16 amino acids. CDR1 is LGHNA and CDR2 is YNFKEQ in the germline V gene. CDR3 DNA sequence: TGTGCCAGCAGCCAAGATTACGCGTCAGTCTACAATGAGCAGTTCTTC. Translating it yields CASSQDYASVYNEQFF.

V gene TRBV6-5 combines with J gene TRBJ2-3, with D maybe TRBD2 (5 bases). Trimming pared 5 bases from V and 10 bases from J, leaving 13 bases between. The CDR3 is 12 residues long. Per germline, CDR1 MNHEY and CDR2 SVGAGI. CDR3 sequence (DNA): TGTGCCAGCAGTCCCGGACTGGATTCGCAGTATTTT. Protein sequence: CASSPGLDSQYF.

A note on this clonotype: A read error may produce the germline difference seen at one junction end. The rearrangement links TRBV24-1 to TRBJ2-3, with no clear D. The CDR3 consists of 13 residues. Looked up from germline, CDR1 is KGHDR and CDR2 is SFDVKD. The DNA of the CDR3 is TGTGCCACAAGTGATTGGGGCACAGATACGCAGTATTTT. Its translation is CATSDWGTDTQYF.

This chain joins TRBV9 and TRBJ1-1, with 10 bases that match TRBD1. This CDR3 comprises 16 residues. From germline, CDR1 is SGDLS and CDR2 YYNGEE. V trimming: 4 bases; J trimming: 3 bases; junction bases outside the gene matches: 9. CDR3 sequence reads: CASSPRTGGTDTEAFF. For the CDR3, the DNA is TGTGCCAGCAGCCCGCGGACAGGGGGGACGGACACTGAAGCTTTCTTT.

This clonotype was picked up a small number of times. The chain joins TRBV5-1 to TRBJ2-1; 8 positions agree with TRBD2. The CDR3 has 17 amino acids. J lost 4 bases, V lost 0 bases, and 9 bases had no gene match. Germline V gene data show CDR1 as SGHRS and CDR2 as YFSETQ. The CDR3 nucleotides are TGCGCCAGCAGCTTGGAAGTTATGGGGACTAGTTACAATGAGCAGTTCTTC. Its protein product is CASSLEVMGTSYNEQFF.

The chain couples TRBV4-1 to TRBJ2-2; D ambiguous. The CDR3 extends over 14 amino acids. Between the trimmed V and J ends, which lost 1 base and 2 bases, there was a span of 5 bases. Germline CDR1 reads MGHRA; CDR2 reads YSYEKL. In nucleotides, the CDR3 is TGCGCCAGCAGCCAAGTTCGTAACACCGGGGAGCTGTTTTTT. Translation gives CASSQVRNTGELFF.

This clonotype was counted ten times or more. The CDR3 DNA reads as TGCGCCAGCAGCCCGAGGCCCGGGACAGGGAACACTGAAGCTTTCTTT. Protein product: CASSPRPGTGNTEAFF. J is TRBJ1-1 and V is TRBV5-1; 8 nucleotides align to TRBD1. CDR3 size: 16 residues. The germline V gene encodes CDR1 SGHRS and CDR2 YFSETQ. V shed 4 bases and J 1 base; nucleotides not matched to a gene: 9.

This clonotype occurred a few times. The junction shows a germline mismatch at one end, possibly a read error. V and J are TRBV14 and TRBJ2-3; D unresolved. The V gene's germline CDR1 is SGHDN and CDR2 FVKESK. This CDR3 contains 13 residues. The CDR3 loop is CASSQDQKETQYF. The CDR3 nucleotides are TGTGCCAGTAGCCAAGATCAAAAGGAGACGCAGTATTTT.

This clonotype occurred a few times. The genes are TRBV12-3 or TRBV12-4 and TRBJ1-1, with no clear D. The CDR3 is 14 amino acids. The V end was cut by 2 bases, the J end by 5 bases, with 12 bases between. CDR3 nucleotide sequence: TGTGCCAGCAGTTTAATGGGGAAAGGGACTGAAGCTTTCTTT. Its translation: CASSLMGKGTEAFF.

J is TRBJ1-1 and V is TRBV12-3 or TRBV12-4; 8 bases fit TRBD1. CDR3 length equals 15 residues. V lost 0 bases, J lost 4 bases, and 4 bases stayed unmatched. In DNA, the CDR3 is TGTGCCAGCAGTTTAGCTAGCACAGGGGGCACTGAAGCTTTCTTT. Translation gives CASSLASTGGTEAFF.

The CDR3 is CASSTPGQRNHGYTF. The CDR3 DNA sequence: TGTGCCAGTAGTACACCGGGACAGAGGAACCATGGCTACACCTTC. The chain uses TRBV19 and TRBJ1-2, with 7 bases lining up with TRBD1. This CDR3 has 15 amino acids. V lost 4 bases to trimming and J lost 6 bases; unmatched junction nucleotides: 11. Germline V gene data show CDR1 as LNHDA and CDR2 as SQIVND (reference sequence).

For the CDR3, the DNA is TGTGCCAGCAGTTACACATCGGGGTCCGGGGAGCTGTTTTTT. Its protein is CASSYTSGSGELFF. The rearrangement links TRBV6-2 or TRBV6-3 to TRBJ2-2, with a weak D call TRBD2 (5 bases). Germline V gene lookup returns CDR1 MNHEY and CDR2 SVGEGT. V was trimmed by 2 bases and J by 6 bases, leaving 10 bases between them. The CDR3 has 14 amino acids.

This clonotype was counted only a few times. V gene TRBV12-3 or TRBV12-4 combines with J gene TRBJ2-1, with TRBD2 matching over 7 bases. This CDR3 has 14 amino acids. The J segment lost 5 bases and the V segment lost 6 bases, leaving 7 bases of the junction unmatched. The CDR3 sequence: CASSIGGSHNEQFF. Written as DNA, the CDR3 is TGTGCCAGCAGCATCGGGGGGAGCCACAATGAGCAGTTCTTC.

This clonotype was found a few times. The chain couples TRBV15 to TRBJ2-7, with 9 bases fitting TRBD2. The CDR3 spans 14 residues. Germline values: CDR1 LNHNV, CDR2 YYDKDF (reference sequence). V lost 5 bases to trimming and J lost 5 bases; unmatched junction nucleotides: 7. The CDR3 DNA reads as TGTGCCACCAGCCGGCGGGAGGGCCGGAACGAGCAGTACTTC. Its protein is CATSRREGRNEQYF. The full variable domain, in which reference TRBV15 and TRBJ2-7 provide the parts outside the CDR3, is DAMVIQNPRYQVTQFGKPVTLSCSQTLNHNVMYWYQQKSSQAPKLLFHYYDKDFNNEADTPDNFQSRRPNTSFCFLDIRSPGLGDTAMYLCATSRREGRNEQYFGPGTRLTVT.

The rearrangement joins TRBV4-2 to TRBJ2-7; 8 nucleotides line up with TRBD1. Germline lookup yields CDR1 LGHNA and CDR2 YNFKEQ. CDR3 length: 17 amino acids. V shed 3 bases and J 1 base; nucleotides not matched to a gene: 11. CDR3 in DNA: TGTGCCAGCAGCCAGTTAGGAGGGACAGGCCGATCCTACGAGCAGTACTTC. It is translated as CASSQLGGTGRSYEQYF.

The gene calls are TRBV9 and TRBJ2-3; 9 bases agree with TRBD2. This CDR3 is 16 amino acids long. Per germline, CDR1 SGDLS and CDR2 YYNGEE. The V and J ends lost 0 bases and 5 bases, in that order; junction bases with no gene match: 7. Here the CDR3 reads CASSVGGGGVGDTQYF. CDR3 sequence (DNA): TGTGCCAGCAGCGTAGGAGGCGGGGGGGTAGGAGATACGCAGTATTTT.

The chain uses TRBV11-2 and TRBJ2-1, with 7 bases matching TRBD2. Trimming cost V 3 bases and J 0 bases; bases outside gene matches: 8. CDR3 size: 17 residues. CDR1 SGHAT and CDR2 FQNNGV come from the germline V gene. CDR3 residues: CASSLPLAANSYNEQFF. CDR3 sequence (DNA): TGTGCCAGCAGCTTGCCGCTAGCGGCCAACTCCTACAATGAGCAGTTCTTC.

The chain has TRBV4-3 and TRBJ2-5; TRBD2 is a possible D gene (5 bases). V lost 1 base, J lost 5 bases, and 11 bases lay in between. Germline CDR1 and CDR2: LGHNA and YSLEER. This CDR3 region has 14 residues. CDR3 sequence reads: CASSQVGGEETQYF. The DNA for the CDR3 is TGCGCCAGCAGCCAAGTTGGAGGCGAGGAGACCCAGTACTTC.

This sequence joins TRBV7-3 and TRBJ2-1, with 15 bases aligning to TRBD2. Per germline, CDR1 SGHTA and CDR2 FQGTGA. Losses at the gene ends were 4 bases for V and 0 bases for J; bases not matched to a gene: 7. The CDR3 is 19 amino acids. CDR3 in amino acids: CASSSSGLAGGLSYNEQFF. The DNA for the CDR3 is TGTGCCAGCAGCTCCTCGGGACTAGCGGGGGGACTCTCCTACAATGAGCAGTTCTTC.

The chain employs TRBV6-6 and TRBJ1-1, with TRBD1 matching over 8 bases. With 5 bases clipped from V and 3 bases from J, the junction kept 8 bases outside the gene matches. Germline CDR1 reads MNHNY; CDR2 reads SVGAGI (reference sequence). There are 15 residues in the CDR3. The CDR3 here is CASSTETGADTEAFF. CDR3 DNA: TGTGCCAGCAGTACAGAGACAGGGGCGGACACTGAAGCTTTCTTT.

The chain combines TRBV5-5 with TRBJ1-5; D unclear. Germline V gene data show CDR1 as SGHKS and CDR2 as YYEKEE (reference sequence). Trimming pared 0 bases from V and 0 bases from J, leaving 13 bases between. The CDR3 is 17 residues long. CDR3 coding DNA: TGTGCCAGCAGCTTGGGCCCTCCCGGGGTTAGCAATCAGCCCCAGCATTTT. As protein: CASSLGPPGVSNQPQHF.

This clonotype was recorded many times. The chain combines TRBV5-1 with TRBJ2-5; D not resolved. CDR3 length equals 17 residues. CDR1 and CDR2 (germline): SGHRS, YFSETQ. V lost 4 bases and J lost 0, with 19 bases in between. The CDR3 loop reads CASSRIPGLEYQETQYF. The CDR3 bases are TGCGCCAGCAGCCGTATTCCGGGCCTAGAGTACCAAGAGACCCAGTACTTC.

This clonotype turned up a few times. The chain has TRBV7-2 and TRBJ2-1, with 8 positions matching TRBD2. The CDR3 runs 15 residues. V lost 5 bases to trimming and J lost 1 base; unmatched junction nucleotides: 4. CDR1 and CDR2 (germline): SGHTA, FQGNSA. CDR3 sequence: CASSGTGGSYNEQFF. CDR3 nucleotide sequence: TGTGCCAGCAGCGGAACGGGAGGGTCCTACAATGAGCAGTTCTTC.

This clonotype showed up just a few times. The rearrangement uses TRBV5-4 and TRBJ2-1; possible D gene TRBD1, 6 bases. This CDR3 contains 11 residues. With 3 bases removed from V and 11 bases from J, the gap between germline ends came to 9 bases. In germline, CDR1 is SGHNT, CDR2 YYREEE (reference sequence). The chain's CDR3 is CASSSTGKQFF. CDR3 sequence (DNA): TGTGCCAGCAGCTCAACAGGGAAGCAGTTCTTC.

The CDR3, as DNA: TGTGCCAGCAGCCGACAGAGAAACACCGGGGAGCTGTTTTTT. This gives the protein CASSRQRNTGELFF. The rearrangement uses TRBV14 and TRBJ2-2, with TRBD1 as a possible D gene (5 bases). This CDR3 has 14 amino acids. V lost 4 bases and J 2 bases, leaving 8 bases between the germline ends. Germline V gene lookup returns CDR1 SGHDN and CDR2 FVKESK.

This clonotype has a handful of counts. The chain couples TRBV15 to TRBJ2-3; no reliable D call. CDR1 is LNHNV and CDR2 is YYDKDF in the germline V gene (reference sequence). V was cut by 8 bases and J by 0 bases, with 12 bases left in between. CDR3 length: 14 residues. CDR3 residues: CATSKGASTDTQYF. The CDR3 region has the DNA TGTGCCACCTCGAAAGGCGCTAGCACAGATACGCAGTATTTT.